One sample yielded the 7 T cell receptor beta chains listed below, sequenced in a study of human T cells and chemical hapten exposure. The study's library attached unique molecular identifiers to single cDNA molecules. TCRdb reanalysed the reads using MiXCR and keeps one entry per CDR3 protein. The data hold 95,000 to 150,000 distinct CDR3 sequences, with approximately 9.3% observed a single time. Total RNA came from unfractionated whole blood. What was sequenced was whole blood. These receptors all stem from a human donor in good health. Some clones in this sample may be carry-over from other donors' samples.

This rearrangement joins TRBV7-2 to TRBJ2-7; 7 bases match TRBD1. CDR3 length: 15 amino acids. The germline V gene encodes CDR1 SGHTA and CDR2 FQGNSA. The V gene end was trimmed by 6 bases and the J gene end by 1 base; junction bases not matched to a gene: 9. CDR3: CASSSTGQSSYEQYF. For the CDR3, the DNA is TGTGCCAGCAGTTCGACGGGACAGAGTTCCTACGAGCAGTACTTC. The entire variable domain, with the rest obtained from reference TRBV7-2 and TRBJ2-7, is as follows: GAGVSQSPSNKVTEKGKDVELRCDPISGHTALYWYRQSLGQGLEFLIYFQGNSAPDKSGLPSDRFSAERTGGSVSTLTIQRTQQEDSAVYLCASSSTGQSSYEQYFGPGTRLTVT.

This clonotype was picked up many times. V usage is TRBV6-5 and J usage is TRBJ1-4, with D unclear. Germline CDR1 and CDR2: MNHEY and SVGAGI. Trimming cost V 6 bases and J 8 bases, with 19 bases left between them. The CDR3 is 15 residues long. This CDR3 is CASSLKGRVEEKLFF. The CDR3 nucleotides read TGTGCCAGCAGCTTAAAAGGACGGGTAGAAGAAAAACTGTTTTTT.

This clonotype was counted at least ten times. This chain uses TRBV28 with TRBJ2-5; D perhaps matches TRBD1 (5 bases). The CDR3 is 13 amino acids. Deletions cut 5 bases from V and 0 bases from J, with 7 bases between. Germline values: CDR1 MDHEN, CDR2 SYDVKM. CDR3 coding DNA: TGTGCCAGCAGTACAGGCAACCAAGAGACCCAGTACTTC. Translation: CASSTGNQETQYF.

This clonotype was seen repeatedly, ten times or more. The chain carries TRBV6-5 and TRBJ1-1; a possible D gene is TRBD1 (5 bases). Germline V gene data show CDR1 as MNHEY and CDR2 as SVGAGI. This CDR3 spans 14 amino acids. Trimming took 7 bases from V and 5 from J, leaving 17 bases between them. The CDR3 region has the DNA TGTGCCAGCACCGAGGGGTCCGGGGGGACTGAAGCTTTCTTT. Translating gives CASTEGSGGTEAFF.

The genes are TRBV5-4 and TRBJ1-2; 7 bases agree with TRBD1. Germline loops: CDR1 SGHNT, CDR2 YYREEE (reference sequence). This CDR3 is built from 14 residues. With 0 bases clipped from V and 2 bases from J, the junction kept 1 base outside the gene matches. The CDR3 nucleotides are TGTGCCAGCAGCTTGGAGGGACAGAACTATGGCTACACCTTC. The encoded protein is CASSLEGQNYGYTF.

In nucleotides, the CDR3 is TGTGCCAGCAGTAGATGGGAGGAAGGATACAATGAGCAGTTCTTC. Translated, it gives CASSRWEEGYNEQFF. The chain joins TRBV27 to TRBJ2-1; a weak D match, TRBD2 (6 bases). The CDR3 is 15 residues long. Trimming removed 5 bases from V and 4 bases from J, with 15 bases in between. Germline loops: CDR1 MNHEY, CDR2 SMNVEV (reference sequence).

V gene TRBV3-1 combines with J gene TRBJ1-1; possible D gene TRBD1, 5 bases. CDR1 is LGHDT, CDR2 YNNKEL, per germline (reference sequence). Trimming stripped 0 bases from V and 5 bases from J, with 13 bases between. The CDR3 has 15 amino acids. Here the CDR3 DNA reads TGTGCCAGCAGCCAAGAGTCCGGGACGATAACTGAAGCTTTCTTT. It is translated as CASSQESGTITEAFF.